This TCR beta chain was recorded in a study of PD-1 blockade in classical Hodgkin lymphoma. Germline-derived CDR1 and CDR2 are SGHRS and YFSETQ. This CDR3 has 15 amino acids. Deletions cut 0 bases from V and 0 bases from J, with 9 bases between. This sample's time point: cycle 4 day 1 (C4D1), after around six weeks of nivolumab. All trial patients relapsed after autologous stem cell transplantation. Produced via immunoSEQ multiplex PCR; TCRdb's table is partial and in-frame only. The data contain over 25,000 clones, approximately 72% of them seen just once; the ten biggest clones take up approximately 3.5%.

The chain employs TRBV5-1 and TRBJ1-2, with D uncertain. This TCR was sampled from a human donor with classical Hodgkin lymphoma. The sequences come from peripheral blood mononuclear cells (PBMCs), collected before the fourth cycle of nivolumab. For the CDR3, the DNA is TGCGCCAGCAGCTTGGGTCCAGGTTCTAACTATGGCTACACCTTC. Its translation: CASSLGPGSNYGYTF.